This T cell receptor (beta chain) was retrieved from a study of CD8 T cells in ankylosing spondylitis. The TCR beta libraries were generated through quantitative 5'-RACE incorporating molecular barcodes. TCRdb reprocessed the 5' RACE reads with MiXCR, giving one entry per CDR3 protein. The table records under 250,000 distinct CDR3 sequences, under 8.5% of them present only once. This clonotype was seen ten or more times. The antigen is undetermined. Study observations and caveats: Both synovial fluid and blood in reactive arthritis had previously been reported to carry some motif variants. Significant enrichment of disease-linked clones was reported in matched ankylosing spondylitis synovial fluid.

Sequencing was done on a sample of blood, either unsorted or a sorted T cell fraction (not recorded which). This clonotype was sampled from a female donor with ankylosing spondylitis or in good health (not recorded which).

CDR3 protein: CSVAPVGTDTQYF. The CDR3, as DNA: TGCAGCGTTGCCCCAGTGGGCACAGATACGCAGTATTTT. The J gene is TRBJ2-3, the V gene TRBV29-1; the D is unclear. Trimming took 4 bases from V and 1 from J, leaving 9 bases between them. This CDR3 has 13 amino acids. Germline V gene lookup returns CDR1 SQVTM and CDR2 ANQGSEA.